These 13 T cell receptor beta chains originate from one sample sequenced in a study of CD8+ T cells in alopecia areata. In each case, RNA was isolated and then reverse transcribed into cDNA as the sequencing template. Data came from immunoSEQ multiplex PCR; TCRdb stores just in-frame clones and leaves some out. The sample lists 3,500 to 4,500 clones; approximately 74% were seen once. The treatment is: oral pan-JAK inhibitor, 5-10 mg twice daily. Collection of lesional scalp punch biopsies and peripheral blood was performed in alopecia areata patients. The sequenced sample was skin, obtained at week 24, from a patient treated with tofacitinib. Receptors were obtained from a human donor with alopecia areata.

The CDR3 sequence is CASPRGTGGGCEQYF. Written as DNA, the CDR3 is TGTGCCAGTCCTAGGGGAACAGGGGGTGGTTGCGAGCAGTACTTC. V and J are TRBV6-5 and TRBJ2-7; 8 bases are a match to TRBD1. Germline values: CDR1 MNHEY, CDR2 SVGAGI. This CDR3 region has 15 residues. Losses at the gene ends were 9 bases for V and 6 bases for J; bases not matched to a gene: 16.

CDR3 amino acids: CASSPPTDTQYF. CDR3 DNA: TGTGCCAGCTCACCACCGACAGATACGCAGTATTTT. The chain employs TRBV18 and TRBJ2-3; D gene unclear. Trimming left V 0 bases short and J 3 bases short, with 1 base between. Germline loops: CDR1 KGHSH, CDR2 LQKENI. The CDR3 runs to 12 residues.

The chain recombines TRBV19 with TRBJ1-1; D not resolved. This CDR3 is 13 amino acids long. Germline V gene lookup returns CDR1 LNHDA and CDR2 SQIVND (reference sequence). V lost 8 bases, J lost 2 bases, and 12 bases lay in between. The CDR3 here is CASYEQLNTEAFF. The CDR3 bases are TGTGCCAGTTACGAGCAGTTAAACACTGAAGCTTTCTTT.

The rearrangement uses TRBV7-3 and TRBJ2-3; TRBD1 matches 8 bases. CDR1 and CDR2 (germline): SGHTA, FQGTGA. The CDR3 is 16 residues long. The V gene end was trimmed by 1 base and the J gene end by 4 bases; junction bases not matched to a gene: 7. DNA of the CDR3: TGTGCCAGCAGCTTAATTGGCAGGGGGCAGGCAGATACGCAGTATTTT. It is translated as CASSLIGRGQADTQYF.

This clone was observed a handful of times. CDR3 loop: CASSTQSGEAGELFF. CDR3 coding DNA: TGTGCCAGCAGCACCCAGAGCGGGGAGGCCGGGGAGCTGTTTTTT. This chain connects TRBV7-2 to TRBJ2-2; 7 bases fit TRBD2. The CDR3 sequence is 15 residues long. J lost 6 bases, V lost 5 bases, and 9 bases had no gene match. Germline CDR1 SGHTA, CDR2 FQGNSA.

The chain employs TRBV9 and TRBJ2-1; D unresolved. V was clipped by 1 base and J by 3 bases, with 2 bases between them. Germline CDR1 and CDR2: SGDLS and YYNGEE. CDR3 length: 12 residues. The CDR3 region has the DNA TGTGCCAGCAGCGTAAGCTACAATGAGCAGTTCTTC. Translated: CASSVSYNEQFF.

This chain joins TRBV5-1 and TRBJ1-1, with 8 bases fitting TRBD1. This CDR3 has 16 residues. Trimming removed 3 bases from V and 1 base from J; junction bases left unmatched: 8. The V gene's germline CDR1 is SGHRS and CDR2 YFSETQ. CDR3 protein: CASSSRGRVKNTEAFF. CDR3 DNA sequence: TGCGCCAGCAGCTCCAGGGGGCGGGTGAAGAACACTGAAGCTTTCTTT. Supplemented by reference TRBV5-1 and TRBJ1-1, the full variable domain reads KAGVTQTPRYLIKTRGQQVTLSCSPISGHRSVSWYQQTPGQGLQFLFEYFSETQRNKGNFPGRFSGRQFSNSRSEMNVSTLELGDSALYLCASSSRGRVKNTEAFFGQGTRLTVV.

This chain links TRBV7-3 with TRBJ2-7; 16 bases match TRBD2. The V and J ends lost 2 bases and 7 bases, in that order; junction bases with no gene match: 17. Germline CDR1 reads SGHTA; CDR2 reads FQGTGA. CDR3 size: 20 residues. CDR3 DNA sequence: TGTGCCAGCAGCTTATACGGGAACACCGGGACTAGCGGGGGGGCCCGAGAGCAGTACTTC. Protein: CASSLYGNTGTSGGAREQYF.

This rearrangement joins TRBV6-5 to TRBJ2-5, with D tentatively TRBD1 (5 bases). The ends were cut back, 6 bases at V and 2 bases at J, with 16 bases in the middle. Germline V gene data show CDR1 as MNHEY and CDR2 as SVGAGI. The CDR3 is made up of 15 amino acids. The CDR3 sequence is CASREQVNQQETQYF. The DNA of the CDR3 is TGTGCCAGCAGAGAACAGGTTAACCAACAAGAGACCCAGTACTTC.

The CDR3 sequence is CASSLPGQGPSQYF. The DNA for the CDR3 is TGTGCCAGCAGCTTGCCGGGACAGGGGCCCAGTCAGTATTTT. The chain couples TRBV7-9 to TRBJ2-3; TRBD1 agrees at 10 bases. Germline V gives CDR1 SEHNR, CDR2 FQNEAQ (reference sequence). The J segment lost 12 bases and the V segment lost 3 bases, leaving 9 bases of the junction unmatched. The CDR3 is 14 residues long.

The V call is TRBV19, the J call TRBJ1-2; 7 nucleotides match TRBD1. V shed 5 bases, J shed 4 bases, and the junction held 10 bases outside the gene matches. The germline V gene has CDR1 LNHDA and CDR2 SQIVND (reference sequence). This CDR3 region has 15 residues. CDR3 region: CASSARQGNSYGYTF. DNA of the CDR3: TGTGCCAGTAGTGCCCGACAGGGTAATTCCTATGGCTACACCTTC.

V gene TRBV22-1 combines with J gene TRBJ1-2. TRBV22-1 is tagged as a pseudogene. This CDR3 spans 16 amino acids. CDR3 nucleotide sequence: TGTCCTGGGAGATTCGACGGAGCGAGAAAGACCTATGGCTACACCTTC. This gives the protein CPGRFDGARKTYGYTF.

This chain connects TRBV27 to TRBJ2-1; possibly TRBD1 for D (6 bases). Germline lookup yields CDR1 MNHEY and CDR2 SMNVEV (reference sequence). The CDR3 contains 13 residues. With 5 bases removed from V and 6 bases from J, the gap between germline ends came to 11 bases. In DNA form, the CDR3 reads TGTGCCAGCAGTAGAGGGGGTCCCAATGAGCAGTTCTTC. Amino acid sequence: CASSRGGPNEQFF.